This T cell receptor (beta chain) emerged from a study of T cells after yellow fever vaccination. Many counts were recorded for this clonotype. Its antigen is still unknown. TCRdb redid the calling of the 5' RACE reads with MiXCR, one entry per CDR3 protein. This sample has some 600,000 distinct CDR3 sequences, with roughly 17% found just once. Germline V gene sequence: CDR1 SGHRS, CDR2 YFSETQ. Trimming shortened V by 4 bases and J by 0 bases, and 14 bases separated the two germline ends. The CDR3 runs to 15 residues. Study outcomes and limitations: The CD4 compartment and the CD8 compartment contained a small share of clonotypes in common.

The TCR comes from a man between 18 and 35 years old who received the YFV17D yellow fever vaccine. This material consisted of PBMCs, taken about 5 days after the first yellow fever vaccination. This rearrangement joins TRBV5-1 to TRBJ2-7; D possibly corresponds to TRBD2 (6 bases). The CDR3 sequence: CASSPPEGDSYEQYF. CDR3 bases: TGCGCCAGCAGCCCCCCGGAGGGAGACTCCTACGAGCAGTACTTC.